One T cell receptor beta chain is described in this entry. This sample was included in a study of blood T cell repertoires in COVID-19. CDR3 length equals 17 residues. V shed 5 bases and J 4 bases; nucleotides not matched to a gene: 14. Germline V gene sequence: CDR1 PRHDT, CDR2 FYEKMQ (reference sequence). Study processing details: Nucleated cell counts were estimated from reference gene primer amplification. TCRdb keeps only in-frame clones here, not all; method: immunoSEQ multiplex PCR. The V and J calls and clone size are taken from that table; D and trimming were inferred from the DNA. The sample gives under 300,000 clones, roughly nine tenths of which show up once; 4% to 5% is in the top ten.

The TCR comes from a woman aged 40 to 50 who had recovered from COVID-19. The sample was peripheral blood. V gene TRBV13 combines with J gene TRBJ2-3; 8 nucleotides line up with TRBD2. The CDR3 sequence: CASSPSGGEGPSDTQYF. CDR3 DNA sequence: TGTGCCAGCAGCCCCTCGGGAGGGGAGGGCCCCTCAGATACGCAGTATTTT.